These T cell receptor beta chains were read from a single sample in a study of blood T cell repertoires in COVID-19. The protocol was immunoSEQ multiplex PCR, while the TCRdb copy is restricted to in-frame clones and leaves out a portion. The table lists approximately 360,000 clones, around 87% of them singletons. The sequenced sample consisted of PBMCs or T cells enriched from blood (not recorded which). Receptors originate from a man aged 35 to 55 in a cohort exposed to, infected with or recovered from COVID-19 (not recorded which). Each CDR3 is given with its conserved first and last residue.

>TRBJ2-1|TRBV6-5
CASRLLAGVVDEQFF
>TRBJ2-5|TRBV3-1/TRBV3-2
CASSPSGRSETQYF
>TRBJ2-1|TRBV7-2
CASSFAGTLGGNEQFF
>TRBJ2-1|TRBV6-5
CASRRTGTGANEQFF
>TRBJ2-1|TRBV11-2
CASSSTTRGQVRRNEQFF
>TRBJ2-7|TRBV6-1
CASSAGDSGGHYEQYF
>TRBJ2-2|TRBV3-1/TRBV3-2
CASSQGSGPNTGELFF
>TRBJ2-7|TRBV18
CASSNAQGTYEQYF
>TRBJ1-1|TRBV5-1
CASSLVTGETEAFF
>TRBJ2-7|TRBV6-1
CASSEESRVFYEQYF
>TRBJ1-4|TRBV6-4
CASGREGEKLFF
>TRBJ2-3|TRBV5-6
CASSSLGSSGTDTQYF
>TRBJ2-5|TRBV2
CASRGTSGRQETQYF
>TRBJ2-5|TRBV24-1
CATSDSTSGRRETQYF
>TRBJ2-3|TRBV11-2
CASSPRLTSGSQVDTQYF
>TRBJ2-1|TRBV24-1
CATSDQKLAYNEQFF
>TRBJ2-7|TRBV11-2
CASSLAETYEQYF
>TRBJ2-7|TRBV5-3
CARSLAGLLYEQYF
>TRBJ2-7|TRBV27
CASSSGSGYEQYF
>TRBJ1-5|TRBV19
CASDGTETPYSNQPQHF
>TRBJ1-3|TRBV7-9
CASSPRTQGRGNTIYF
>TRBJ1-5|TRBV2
CASSRGTASNQPQHF
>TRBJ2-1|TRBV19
CASTGAGRVNEQFF
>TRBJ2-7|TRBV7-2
CASSRSAGSSYEQYF
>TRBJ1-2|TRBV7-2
CASSSSGQGLYGYTF